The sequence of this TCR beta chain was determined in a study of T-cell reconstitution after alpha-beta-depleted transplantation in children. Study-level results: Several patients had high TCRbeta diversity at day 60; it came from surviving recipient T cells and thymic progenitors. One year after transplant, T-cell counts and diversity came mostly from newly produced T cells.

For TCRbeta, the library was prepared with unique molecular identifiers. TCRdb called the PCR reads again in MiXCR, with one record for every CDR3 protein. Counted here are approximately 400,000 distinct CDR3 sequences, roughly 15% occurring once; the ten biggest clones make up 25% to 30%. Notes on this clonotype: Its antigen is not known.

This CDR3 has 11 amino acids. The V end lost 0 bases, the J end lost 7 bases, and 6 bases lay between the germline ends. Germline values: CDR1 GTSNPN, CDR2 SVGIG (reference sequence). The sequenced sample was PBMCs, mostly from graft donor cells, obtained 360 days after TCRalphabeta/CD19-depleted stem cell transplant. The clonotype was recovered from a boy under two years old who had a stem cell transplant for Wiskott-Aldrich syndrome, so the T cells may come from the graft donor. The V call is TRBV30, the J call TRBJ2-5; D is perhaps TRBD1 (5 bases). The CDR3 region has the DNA TGTGCCTGGAGTGTAGGGGCGACCCAGTACTTC. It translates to CAWSVGATQYF.